Included here is one T cell receptor (beta chain) sequence, with context. Its antigen is as yet unknown. Since a much larger clone is just one base distant, this may be a read error. TCR beta cDNA libraries had unique molecular identifiers. TCRdb reprocessed the PCR reads with MiXCR, giving one entry per CDR3 protein. The sample lists about 540,000 distinct CDR3 sequences; around 31% were seen once. The sample is drawn from a study of post-analysis software for immune sequencing data. Turning to the study itself: The disease courses covered relapsing-remitting, secondary progressive and progressive-relapsing multiple sclerosis.

V was trimmed by 5 bases and J by 4 bases, leaving 19 bases between them. The CDR3 has 16 residues. Broader study findings: Normalized Chao1 diversity was significantly lower in multiple sclerosis patients than in controls. Among about 5 TRBV segments more frequent in patients than controls were TRBV5-6, TRBV5-1 and TRBV20-1.

This TCR was recovered from a girl under 18 with multiple sclerosis. The rearrangement joins TRBV12-3 or TRBV12-4 to TRBJ2-3; TRBD2 is a possible D gene (6 bases). Material for sequencing was blood. CDR3 nucleotides: TGTGCCAGCAGTCAGGGAAGGGGACTGTTCGCAGATACGCAGTATTTT. Translation gives CASSQGRGLFADTQYF.